Listed below are T cell receptor beta chains from one sample, sequenced in a study of blood T cell repertoires in COVID-19. Only in-frame clones appear in the TCRdb table, and some are missing; sequencing was by immunoSEQ multiplex PCR. This table has 150,000 or so clones, 70% to 85% appearing once. The specimen sequenced was peripheral blood. These receptors all stem from a woman of 80 years or more with acute or convalescent COVID-19. CDR3s include the opening cysteine and the closing phenylalanine or tryptophan. The order of the fields is D gene, clone size, V gene, CDR3 length, J gene, CDR3 protein, CDR3 DNA. A D gene is named only where the DNA matches it firmly. Clone size is not always given. Where it is, it says once, few, many or a class for expanded clones.

D: TRBD1; size: -; V: TRBV19; length: 21; J: TRBJ2-6; CDR3: CASSSGTGSAWAHSGANVLTF; DNA: TGTGCCAGTAGTTCCGGGACAGGGAGCGCCTGGGCCCACTCTGGGGCCAACGTCCTGACTTTC
D: TRBD1; size: -; V: TRBV5-4; length: 15; J: TRBJ2-2; CDR3: CASSPDRGGGGELFF; DNA: TGTGCCAGCAGCCCTGACAGGGGAGGAGGCGGGGAGCTGTTTTTT
D: TRBD2; size: -; V: TRBV20-1; length: 14; J: TRBJ2-1; CDR3: CSASFRLARNEQFF; DNA: TGCAGTGCTAGTTTCAGACTAGCTAGGAATGAGCAGTTCTTC
D: -; size: -; V: TRBV7-6; length: 13; J: TRBJ2-1; CDR3: CASSLPDTNEQFF; DNA: TGTGCCAGCAGCCTACCGGACACCAATGAGCAGTTCTTC
D: -; size: -; V: TRBV29-1; length: 13; J: TRBJ2-7; CDR3: CSVVRPSSYEQYF; DNA: TGCAGCGTTGTGAGGCCCAGCTCCTACGAGCAGTACTTC
D: -; size: -; V: TRBV10-3; length: 13; J: TRBJ2-7; CDR3: CASDGGNSYEQYF; DNA: TGTGCCAGTGACGGGGGTAACTCCTACGAGCAGTACTTC
D: TRBD2; size: -; V: TRBV5-6; length: 15; J: TRBJ2-5; CDR3: CASSQRLAGVETQYF; DNA: TGTGCCAGCAGCCAACGACTAGCGGGAGTGGAGACCCAGTACTTC
D: -; size: medium-sized; V: TRBV7-9; length: 14; J: TRBJ1-6; CDR3: CASSAQGGGSPLHF; DNA: TGTGCCAGCAGCGCCCAGGGAGGGGGTTCACCCCTCCACTTT
D: -; size: -; V: TRBV5-1; length: 16; J: TRBJ2-7; CDR3: CASSLAAGDSSYEQYF; DNA: TGCGCCAGCAGCTTGGCGGCTGGGGACTCCTCCTACGAGCAGTACTTC
D: -; size: -; V: TRBV5-1; length: 13; J: TRBJ1-1; CDR3: CASSLAVNTEAFF; DNA: TGCGCCAGCAGCTTGGCCGTTAACACTGAAGCTTTCTTT
D: TRBD2; size: -; V: TRBV4-1; length: 16; J: TRBJ2-2; CDR3: CASSQDGRETDGELFF; DNA: TGCGCCAGCAGCCAAGATGGGCGGGAGACTGACGGGGAGCTGTTTTTT
D: TRBD1; size: -; V: TRBV19; length: 15; J: TRBJ1-5; CDR3: CASSATGVGNQPQHF; DNA: TGTGCCAGTAGTGCGACAGGGGTGGGCAATCAGCCCCAGCATTTT
D: -; size: -; V: TRBV28; length: 12; J: TRBJ2-1; CDR3: CASDDSRNEQFF; DNA: TGTGCCAGCGACGACAGCCGCAATGAGCAGTTCTTC
D: TRBD1; size: -; V: TRBV27; length: 15; J: TRBJ2-3; CDR3: CASSLQGQRGVAQYF; DNA: TGTGCCAGCAGTTTACAGGGACAGCGAGGGGTGGCGCAGTATTTT
D: -; size: few; V: TRBV15; length: 15; J: TRBJ1-4; CDR3: CATSRDRGSNEKLFF; DNA: TGTGCCACCAGCAGAGACAGGGGTTCTAATGAAAAACTGTTTTTT
D: TRBD1; size: -; V: TRBV6-5; length: 14; J: TRBJ2-2; CDR3: CAIRTGINTGELFF; DNA: TGTGCCATACGGACAGGGATAAACACCGGGGAGCTGTTTTTT
D: TRBD2; size: -; V: TRBV6-5; length: 15; J: TRBJ2-7; CDR3: CASSRTSGRGREQYF; DNA: TGTGCCAGCAGCCGTACTAGCGGGAGAGGACGAGAGCAGTACTTC
D: TRBD2; size: -; V: TRBV28; length: 15; J: TRBJ2-1; CDR3: CASSPTSGRFNEQFF; DNA: TGTGCCAGCAGTCCGACTAGCGGGAGGTTCAATGAGCAGTTCTTC
D: -; size: -; V: TRBV12-3/TRBV12-4; length: 12; J: TRBJ2-7; CDR3: CASSFQRYEQYF; DNA: TGTGCCAGCAGTTTCCAGCGGTACGAGCAGTACTTC
D: -; size: -; V: TRBV19; length: 14; J: TRBJ2-2; CDR3: CASQIDFNTGELFF; DNA: TGTGCCAGTCAGATAGACTTCAACACCGGGGAGCTGTTTTTT
D: TRBD2; size: -; V: TRBV9; length: 19; J: TRBJ2-3; CDR3: CASSGDHGLAGGFSDTQYF; DNA: TGTGCCAGCAGCGGGGACCATGGACTAGCGGGAGGGTTTTCAGATACGCAGTATTTT
D: -; size: -; V: TRBV7-9; length: 13; J: TRBJ1-2; CDR3: CASSQGFLRGYTF; DNA: TGTGCCAGCAGCCAGGGATTTTTACGGGGCTACACCTTC
D: -; size: -; V: TRBV25-1; length: 14; J: TRBJ1-4; CDR3: CASSDRSYNEKLFF; DNA: TGTGCCAGCAGTGACCGGTCCTATAATGAAAAACTGTTTTTT
D: -; size: -; V: TRBV18; length: 14; J: TRBJ2-2; CDR3: CASAPGQNTGELFF; DNA: TGTGCCAGCGCGCCGGGACAAAACACCGGGGAGCTGTTTTTT
D: -; size: once; V: TRBV25-1; length: 15; J: TRBJ1-4; CDR3: CASSDPGRGNEKLFF; DNA: TGTGCCAGCAGTGATCCCGGCAGAGGAAATGAAAAACTGTTTTTT
D: TRBD1; size: once; V: TRBV30; length: 15; J: TRBJ1-3; CDR3: CAWSPLRGLGNTIYF; DNA: TGTGCCTGGAGTCCACTCAGGGGGCTAGGAAACACCATATATTTT
D: TRBD1; size: -; V: TRBV3-1/TRBV3-2; length: 14; J: TRBJ2-7; CDR3: CASTRDRGLGEQYF; DNA: TGTGCCAGCACCCGGGACAGGGGGCTGGGCGAGCAGTACTTC
D: TRBD2; size: medium-sized; V: TRBV2; length: 12; J: TRBJ2-1; CDR3: CATTRESGGQFF; DNA: TGTGCTACCACCCGGGAGTCGGGAGGTCAGTTCTTC
D: TRBD2; size: -; V: TRBV4-1; length: 17; J: TRBJ2-1; CDR3: CASSQALTSGSPNEQFF; DNA: TGCGCCAGCAGCCAGGCCCTTACTAGCGGGAGCCCCAATGAGCAGTTCTTC
D: TRBD1; size: -; V: TRBV5-4; length: 14; J: TRBJ2-3; CDR3: CASSLQGGTDTQYF; DNA: TGTGCCAGCAGCTTACAGGGGGGCACAGATACGCAGTATTTT
D: TRBD2; size: -; V: TRBV5-6; length: 18; J: TRBJ2-3; CDR3: CASSFLAGLFYSTDTQYF; DNA: TGTGCCAGCAGCTTCCTAGCGGGACTCTTTTACTCCACAGATACGCAGTATTTT
D: -; size: once; V: TRBV7-8; length: 14; J: TRBJ1-2; CDR3: CASSPQYGIYGYTF; DNA: TGTGCCAGCAGCCCTCAATACGGGATTTATGGCTACACCTTC
D: -; size: once; V: TRBV30; length: 14; J: TRBJ1-5; CDR3: CAWSGGEVVQPQHF; DNA: TGTGCCTGGAGTGGGGGCGAAGTAGTCCAGCCCCAGCATTTT
D: TRBD1; size: -; V: TRBV18; length: 15; J: TRBJ1-2; CDR3: CASSLQGQGSYGYTF; DNA: TGTGCCAGCTCACTACAGGGACAGGGGAGCTATGGCTACACCTTC
D: TRBD2; size: -; V: TRBV11-2; length: 16; J: TRBJ2-1; CDR3: CASSSRPSGGYNEQFF; DNA: TGTGCCAGCAGCTCACGACCCAGCGGGGGCTACAATGAGCAGTTCTTC
D: -; size: -; V: TRBV18; length: 15; J: TRBJ2-2; CDR3: CASSPGEEAPGKLFF; DNA: TGTGCCAGCTCACCAGGGGAGGAAGCACCGGGGAAGCTGTTTTTT
D: -; size: -; V: TRBV5-1; length: 14; J: TRBJ2-5; CDR3: CASSLEGVGETQYF; DNA: TGCGCCAGCAGCTTGGAAGGGGTAGGGGAGACCCAGTACTTC
D: -; size: -; V: TRBV11-2; length: 15; J: TRBJ1-1; CDR3: CASSLEGLGNTEAFF; DNA: TGTGCCAGCAGCTTAGAGGGGCTGGGGAACACTGAAGCTTTCTTT
D: -; size: -; V: TRBV28; length: 13; J: TRBJ1-4; CDR3: CASSLSFQQGLFF; DNA: TGTGCCAGCAGTTTATCATTCCAACAGGGACTGTTTTTT
D: -; size: -; V: TRBV5-1; length: 12; J: TRBJ2-3; CDR3: CASSLGQYTQYF; DNA: TGCGCCAGCAGCCTTGGACAGTATACGCAGTATTTT
D: TRBD1; size: -; V: TRBV6-5; length: 13; J: TRBJ2-7; CDR3: CATTGVESYEQYF; DNA: TGTGCCACCACAGGGGTGGAAAGCTACGAGCAGTACTTC
D: TRBD1; size: -; V: TRBV6-5; length: 13; J: TRBJ2-7; CDR3: CASRRTGGYEQYF; DNA: TGTGCCAGCAGAAGGACAGGCGGCTACGAGCAGTACTTC
D: -; size: -; V: TRBV4-1; length: 16; J: TRBJ2-5; CDR3: CASSQGQGYLQETQYF; DNA: TGCGCCAGCAGCCAAGGGCAGGGGTACCTCCAAGAGACCCAGTACTTC
D: TRBD1; size: -; V: TRBV3-1/TRBV3-2; length: 14; J: TRBJ1-3; CDR3: CASSLGTGSNTIYF; DNA: TGTGCCAGCAGCCTAGGGACAGGGAGCAACACCATATATTTT
D: TRBD2; size: -; V: TRBV6-5; length: 15; J: TRBJ2-2; CDR3: CASSRAGGHTGELFF; DNA: TGTGCCAGCAGCAGAGCGGGAGGGCACACCGGGGAGCTGTTTTTT
D: -; size: -; V: TRBV6-5; length: 15; J: TRBJ1-6; CDR3: CASSGHGSSNSPLHF; DNA: TGTGCCAGCTCCGGACACGGAAGTTCTAATTCACCCCTCCACTTT
D: TRBD1; size: once; V: TRBV2; length: 16; J: TRBJ2-2; CDR3: CASSDQQGAATGELFF; DNA: TGTGCCAGCAGTGACCAACAGGGGGCGGCCACCGGGGAGCTGTTTTTT
D: TRBD2; size: -; V: TRBV29-1; length: 18; J: TRBJ2-1; CDR3: CSVEDRVDGRASLYEQFF; DNA: TGCAGCGTTGAAGATCGAGTCGACGGGAGGGCCTCGTTATATGAGCAGTTCTTC
D: TRBD2; size: -; V: TRBV25-1; length: 18; J: TRBJ2-1; CDR3: CASSETPGLAGGPSEQFF; DNA: TGTGCCAGCAGTGAGACCCCGGGACTAGCGGGAGGGCCAAGTGAGCAGTTCTTC
D: TRBD2; size: -; V: TRBV14; length: 13; J: TRBJ2-1; CDR3: CASSQDLAGRAFF; DNA: TGTGCCAGCAGCCAAGATTTGGCAGGGAGGGCGTTCTTC
D: -; size: -; V: TRBV6-6; length: 12; J: TRBJ2-5; CDR3: CASSPEGATQYF; DNA: TGTGCCAGCAGCCCCGAGGGCGCGACCCAGTACTTC
D: -; size: -; V: TRBV6-5; length: 15; J: TRBJ2-1; CDR3: CASSRDSSSYNEQFF; DNA: TGTGCCAGCAGTAGGGACTCGAGCTCCTACAATGAGCAGTTCTTC
D: TRBD1; size: -; V: TRBV6-5; length: 14; J: TRBJ1-2; CDR3: CASSYDTGAYGYTF; DNA: TGTGCCAGCAGTTACGATACAGGGGCCTATGGCTACACCTTC
D: TRBD1; size: -; V: TRBV7-9; length: 17; J: TRBJ2-6; CDR3: CASRDRDRVFGANVLTF; DNA: TGTGCCAGCAGAGACCGGGACAGGGTGTTTGGGGCCAACGTCCTGACTTTC
D: -; size: few; V: TRBV5-4; length: 14; J: TRBJ2-7; CDR3: CASSLPGRSYEQYF; DNA: TGTGCCAGCAGCTTGCCAGGGCGATCGTACGAGCAGTACTTC
D: TRBD1; size: -; V: TRBV29-1; length: 16; J: TRBJ2-1; CDR3: CSVDPPLRTGSDEQFF; DNA: TGCAGCGTTGACCCCCCTCTTAGGACAGGGTCCGATGAGCAGTTCTTC